These T cell receptor beta chains were read from a single sample in a study of T cells in Graves' hyperthyroidism and ophthalmopathy. TCRdb re-called the multiplex PCR reads through MiXCR, storing one row per CDR3 protein. The table records about 300,000 distinct CDR3 sequences, about 13% of them present only once. The source material was blood. These receptors came from a woman aged 40 to 50 with Graves' hyperthyroidism. Each CDR3 is given with its conserved first and last residue. D genes are given only for firm matches. Not every row has a clone size; where given, it reads once, few, many or a size class.

>TRBV19|few|TRBJ1-2|16|TRBD1
TGTGCCAGTAACCCAACCGGGACAGGGCATTTCGGTGGCTACACCTTC
CASNPTGTGHFGGYTF
>TRBV6-2/TRBV6-3|-|TRBJ1-5|14|TRBD1
TGTGCCAGCAGCCCAGGACAGGTCAATCAGCCCCAGCATTTT
CASSPGQVNQPQHF
>TRBV10-3|many|TRBJ2-2|16|-
TGTGCCATCAGTGATCGCTCGTCAGGGGCCACCGGGGAGCTGTTTTTT
CAISDRSSGATGELFF
>TRBV30|many|TRBJ1-1|8|-
TGTGCCTCCAATGTAGGTTTCTTT
CASNVGFF
>TRBV5-1|many|TRBJ2-1|15|-
TGCGCCAGCAGCTTGGGTGGGACCTTTTACAATGAGCAGTTCTTC
CASSLGGTFYNEQFF
>TRBV19|many|TRBJ1-4|15|-
TGTGCCAGTAGTATAGACTCAGGAGTATATGAAAAACTGTTTTTT
CASSIDSGVYEKLFF
>TRBV4-1|many|TRBJ1-1|12|-
TGCGCCAGCAGCCAAGGCACAACTGAAGCTTTCTTT
CASSQGTTEAFF
>TRBV6-5|many|TRBJ2-1|12|-
TGTGCCAGCAGTTACAACAACAATGAGCAGTTCTTC
CASSYNNNEQFF
>TRBV15|many|TRBJ2-1|16|-
TGTGCCACCAGCAACGAATTTCAGACCGAAAACAATGAGCAGTTCTTC
CATSNEFQTENNEQFF
>TRBV12-3/TRBV12-4|many|TRBJ1-1|14|TRBD1
TGTGCCAGCGGGGACAGCGTTTTGAACACTGAAGCTTTCTTT
CASGDSVLNTEAFF
>TRBV27|many|TRBJ1-2|14|TRBD1
TGTGCCAGCAGTCGACAGGGGTCGGGCTATGGCTACACCTTC
CASSRQGSGYGYTF
>TRBV7-2|many|TRBJ2-7|14|TRBD1
TGTGCCAGCAGCTTTGACAGGGGGCTCTACGAGCAGTACTTC
CASSFDRGLYEQYF
>TRBV20-1|many|TRBJ1-3|15|-
TGCAGTGCTTCCTCCGGGACAACCTTCGGAAACACCATATATTTT
CSASSGTTFGNTIYF
>TRBV2|-|TRBJ1-6|14|-
TGTGCCAGCGCGTTGACAGCTAATAATTCACCCCTCCACTTT
CASALTANNSPLHF
>TRBV18|many|TRBJ2-3|14|-
TGTGCCAGCTCACCAACGAGGGACGGAGATACGCAGTATTTT
CASSPTRDGDTQYF
>TRBV5-1|few|TRBJ1-2|17|-
TGCGCCAGCAGCTTGGCGGGGGCAGGAGCAGGGATGCCGGGCTACACCTTC
CASSLAGAGAGMPGYTF
>TRBV20-1|-|TRBJ2-1|13|-
TGCAGTGCTACTCGGGACGTCTACAATGAGCAGTTCTTC
CSATRDVYNEQFF
>TRBV12-3/TRBV12-4|few|TRBJ1-1|15|TRBD1
TGTGCCAGCAGTAACACCGGGACAGGGGTCACTGAAGCTTTCTTT
CASSNTGTGVTEAFF
>TRBV9|-|TRBJ2-6|15|TRBD1
TGTGCCAGCAGCGTGACAGGGTTTGGGGCCAACGTCCTGACTTTC
CASSVTGFGANVLTF
>TRBV6-1|many|TRBJ1-1|14|-
TGTGCCAGCAGTGAAACGTGGCGGAACACTGAAGCTTTCTTT
CASSETWRNTEAFF
>TRBV6-9|-|TRBJ1-4|13|-
TGTGCCAGCAGTTACACAACTAATGAAAAACTGTTTTTT
CASSYTTNEKLFF
>TRBV18|few|TRBJ1-2|15|TRBD1
TGTGCCAGCTCCCCTATTGGGACAGGGGAAGATGGCTACACCTTC
CASSPIGTGEDGYTF